This is a list of T cell receptor beta chains from one sample in a study of T cell responses to AZD1222 COVID-19 vaccine. Sequencing was performed with immunoSEQ multiplex PCR; in TCRdb, only in-frame clones are kept and a portion is missing. In the table there are over 90,000 clones, more than 70% of which are singletons. Sequences were derived from peripheral blood, sampled on day 0 of AZD1222 vaccination. These receptors were collected from an adult in good health. Both conserved end residues are part of each CDR3. Each record gives: J gene, D gene, clone size, V gene, CDR3 length, CDR3 DNA, CDR3 protein. A D gene is named only where the DNA matches it firmly. Size tells how often a clone was seen (once, few, many) or the class of an expanded clone, and some rows leave it out.

j_gene: TRBJ1-1
d_gene: NA
abundance: NA
v_gene: TRBV3-1/TRBV3-2
len: 14
CDR3nt: TGTGCCAGCAGCCCCTCCGCAGCGAACACTGAAGCTTTCTTT
CDR3aa: CASSPSAANTEAFF

j_gene: TRBJ1-2
d_gene: TRBD1
abundance: NA
v_gene: TRBV11-2
len: 14
CDR3nt: TGTGCCAGCAGCAACCGGGACAGACACTATGGCTACACCTTC
CDR3aa: CASSNRDRHYGYTF

j_gene: TRBJ1-5
d_gene: NA
abundance: NA
v_gene: TRBV15
len: 15
CDR3nt: TGTGCCACCAGCAGAGGTTATCGGGGGGATCAGCCCCAGCATTTT
CDR3aa: CATSRGYRGDQPQHF

j_gene: TRBJ1-6
d_gene: TRBD1
abundance: NA
v_gene: TRBV25-1
len: 14
CDR3nt: TGTGCCAGCACTTCCGGGACAGATAATTCACCCCTCCACTTT
CDR3aa: CASTSGTDNSPLHF

j_gene: TRBJ2-1
d_gene: TRBD2
abundance: NA
v_gene: TRBV11-3
len: 19
CDR3nt: TGTGCCAGCAGCAAGGCCGGGACTAGCGGGAGGGAAAATACAATGAGGCAGTTCTTC
CDR3aa: CASSKAGTSGRENTMRQFF

j_gene: TRBJ1-2
d_gene: NA
abundance: NA
v_gene: TRBV19
len: 14
CDR3nt: TGTGCCAGTAGTCTCCAAGAGAACTCCTATGGCTACACCTTC
CDR3aa: CASSLQENSYGYTF

j_gene: TRBJ1-2
d_gene: NA
abundance: NA
v_gene: TRBV9
len: 14
CDR3nt: TGTGCCAGCAGCGTAGCTTTTGGGAGCTATGGCTACACCTTC
CDR3aa: CASSVAFGSYGYTF

j_gene: TRBJ1-2
d_gene: NA
abundance: NA
v_gene: TRBV28
len: 12
CDR3nt: TGTGCCAGCAGTCCGAACAGGGTTGGCTACACCTTC
CDR3aa: CASSPNRVGYTF

j_gene: TRBJ2-1
d_gene: TRBD2
abundance: NA
v_gene: TRBV3-1/TRBV3-2
len: 16
CDR3nt: TGTGCCAGCAGCCCCCAATCGGGGGGGTTTAACAATGAGCAGTTCTTC
CDR3aa: CASSPQSGGFNNEQFF

j_gene: TRBJ1-1
d_gene: TRBD1
abundance: NA
v_gene: TRBV7-9
len: 17
CDR3nt: TGTGCCAGCAGCACAAGTCGGACAGGTAGAATCAACACTGAAGCTTTCTTT
CDR3aa: CASSTSRTGRINTEAFF

j_gene: TRBJ2-6
d_gene: NA
abundance: NA
v_gene: TRBV7-2
len: 18
CDR3nt: TGTGCCAGCAGCTTAGCGCCTCCGAACCGTGGTGGGGCCAACGTCCTGACTTTC
CDR3aa: CASSLAPPNRGGANVLTF

j_gene: TRBJ1-2
d_gene: NA
abundance: NA
v_gene: TRBV3-1/TRBV3-2
len: 15
CDR3nt: TGTGCCAGCAGCCAAGATACGAGCAGGGTCTATGGCTACACCTTC
CDR3aa: CASSQDTSRVYGYTF

j_gene: TRBJ1-5
d_gene: TRBD1
abundance: NA
v_gene: TRBV2
len: 16
CDR3nt: TGTGCCAGCAGTGGTAAGGACAGGGGGTTAGGGCAGCCCCAGCATTTT
CDR3aa: CASSGKDRGLGQPQHF

j_gene: TRBJ2-2
d_gene: NA
abundance: NA
v_gene: TRBV27
len: 13
CDR3nt: TGTGCCAGCAGAGTGACGGGGTTCGGGGAGCTGTTTTTT
CDR3aa: CASRVTGFGELFF

j_gene: TRBJ1-3
d_gene: NA
abundance: NA
v_gene: TRBV21-1
len: 13
CDR3nt: TGTGCCAGCAGGGTGGAATCTGGAAACACCATATATTTT
CDR3aa: CASRVESGNTIYF

j_gene: TRBJ2-7
d_gene: NA
abundance: once
v_gene: TRBV9
len: 14
CDR3nt: TGTGCCAGCAGCGAAACAGGGAGCTCCTACGAGCAGTACTTC
CDR3aa: CASSETGSSYEQYF

j_gene: TRBJ1-5
d_gene: TRBD1
abundance: NA
v_gene: TRBV27
len: 15
CDR3nt: TGTGCCAGCAGTGCCCGGGACAGGCCTTATCAGCCCCAGCATTTT
CDR3aa: CASSARDRPYQPQHF

j_gene: TRBJ1-2
d_gene: TRBD1
abundance: NA
v_gene: TRBV30
len: 12
CDR3nt: TGTGCCTGGAGTGGCCGGGACAGAGGCTACACCTTC
CDR3aa: CAWSGRDRGYTF

j_gene: TRBJ1-2
d_gene: TRBD1
abundance: NA
v_gene: TRBV11-2
len: 14
CDR3nt: TGTGCCAGCACCCCGGGACAGGGACCCTATGGCTACACCTTC
CDR3aa: CASTPGQGPYGYTF

j_gene: TRBJ2-7
d_gene: NA
abundance: NA
v_gene: TRBV12-3/TRBV12-4
len: 13
CDR3nt: TGTGCCAGCAGTTCCCCCGCAGGGCACGAGCAGTACTTC
CDR3aa: CASSSPAGHEQYF

j_gene: TRBJ1-2
d_gene: TRBD1
abundance: NA
v_gene: TRBV5-6
len: 16
CDR3nt: TGTGCCAGCAGCCCCGAAGACAGGGGACTTAACTATGGCTACACCTTC
CDR3aa: CASSPEDRGLNYGYTF

j_gene: TRBJ1-6
d_gene: NA
abundance: NA
v_gene: TRBV6-4
len: 15
CDR3nt: TGTGCCAGCAGTGACAGAGAGCACTATAATTCACCCCTCCACTTT
CDR3aa: CASSDREHYNSPLHF

j_gene: TRBJ1-2
d_gene: NA
abundance: once
v_gene: TRBV6-1
len: 15
CDR3nt: TGTGCCAGCAGTGAGTTAGGGGTTCCATCAGTAGGCTACACCTTC
CDR3aa: CASSELGVPSVGYTF

j_gene: TRBJ2-7
d_gene: NA
abundance: many
v_gene: TRBV7-9
len: 13
CDR3nt: TGTGCCAGCAGCTTAATGCAGGCATACGAGCAGTACTTC
CDR3aa: CASSLMQAYEQYF

j_gene: TRBJ1-2
d_gene: NA
abundance: NA
v_gene: TRBV19
len: 13
CDR3nt: TGTGCCAGTTCCGGGGAGCGTAACTATGGCTACACCTTC
CDR3aa: CASSGERNYGYTF

j_gene: TRBJ1-3
d_gene: NA
abundance: few
v_gene: TRBV11-3
len: 16
CDR3nt: TGTGCCAGCAGCTTAGGTCCACCAATCTCTGGAAACACCATATATTTT
CDR3aa: CASSLGPPISGNTIYF

j_gene: TRBJ2-2
d_gene: TRBD2
abundance: once
v_gene: TRBV5-1
len: 17
CDR3nt: TGCGCCAGCAGCCCTTCGGGAGCGGGGTATTCCACCGGGGAGCTGTTTTTT
CDR3aa: CASSPSGAGYSTGELFF

j_gene: TRBJ1-2
d_gene: NA
abundance: NA
v_gene: TRBV30
len: 13
CDR3nt: TGTGCCTGGAGTCCGACCGAGCGAGGTGGCTACACCTTC
CDR3aa: CAWSPTERGGYTF

j_gene: TRBJ1-2
d_gene: NA
abundance: once
v_gene: TRBV3-1/TRBV3-2
len: 15
CDR3nt: TGTGCCAGCAGCCCACAGACGACAGTCGGATATGGCTACACCTTC
CDR3aa: CASSPQTTVGYGYTF

j_gene: TRBJ1-1
d_gene: NA
abundance: NA
v_gene: TRBV11-2
len: 13
CDR3nt: TGTGCCAGCAGCTTAGTTTCCAGGGGTGAAGCTTTCTTT
CDR3aa: CASSLVSRGEAFF

j_gene: TRBJ2-3
d_gene: TRBD2
abundance: NA
v_gene: TRBV7-6
len: 17
CDR3nt: TGTGCCAGCAGCTTAGCCAAGGGACTAGCGGGCACAGATACGCAGTATTTT
CDR3aa: CASSLAKGLAGTDTQYF

j_gene: TRBJ1-1
d_gene: TRBD1
abundance: once
v_gene: TRBV28
len: 12
CDR3nt: TGTGCCAGCAGCAGACAGGGGCCCGAAGCTTTCTTT
CDR3aa: CASSRQGPEAFF

j_gene: TRBJ2-7
d_gene: NA
abundance: NA
v_gene: TRBV3-1/TRBV3-2
len: 13
CDR3nt: TGTGCCAGCAGCCAGATGGGCCTCTACGAGCAGTACTTC
CDR3aa: CASSQMGLYEQYF

j_gene: TRBJ1-2
d_gene: NA
abundance: NA
v_gene: TRBV28
len: 12
CDR3nt: TGTGCCAGCAGTTTAGGGACCTATGGCTACACCTTC
CDR3aa: CASSLGTYGYTF

j_gene: TRBJ2-7
d_gene: TRBD2
abundance: NA
v_gene: TRBV6-1
len: 11
CDR3nt: TGTGCCACGGGGAGGGGATACGAGCAGTACTTC
CDR3aa: CATGRGYEQYF

j_gene: TRBJ2-7
d_gene: NA
abundance: NA
v_gene: TRBV5-6
len: 13
CDR3nt: TGTGCCAGCAGCTTGTACGACAGCTACGAGCAGTACTTC
CDR3aa: CASSLYDSYEQYF

j_gene: TRBJ1-3
d_gene: NA
abundance: NA
v_gene: TRBV6-5
len: 16
CDR3nt: TGTGCCAGCAGTTATTACACGGAAGGACAAAGGGCCACCATATATTTT
CDR3aa: CASSYYTEGQRATIYF

j_gene: TRBJ2-5
d_gene: NA
abundance: NA
v_gene: TRBV10-3
len: 14
CDR3nt: TGTGCCATCAGCCCCGGGGCAGAGAAAGAGACCCAGTACTTC
CDR3aa: CAISPGAEKETQYF

j_gene: TRBJ2-7
d_gene: TRBD2
abundance: NA
v_gene: TRBV28
len: 16
CDR3nt: TGTGCCAGCAATGTTGGCGGGAGTGGCATCTCCTACGAGCAGTACTTC
CDR3aa: CASNVGGSGISYEQYF

j_gene: TRBJ2-3
d_gene: TRBD2
abundance: NA
v_gene: TRBV5-1
len: 18
CDR3nt: TGCGCCAGCAGCCCCCAGCCCCCTAGCGGGGCTAGCACAGATACGCAGTATTTT
CDR3aa: CASSPQPPSGASTDTQYF

j_gene: TRBJ1-5
d_gene: NA
abundance: NA
v_gene: TRBV28
len: 18
CDR3nt: TGTGCCAGCAGTTTAGATCTGGGGGTTGTGTATAGCAATCAGCCCCAGCATTTT
CDR3aa: CASSLDLGVVYSNQPQHF

j_gene: TRBJ2-1
d_gene: NA
abundance: few
v_gene: TRBV7-2
len: 14
CDR3nt: TGTGCCAGCACCTTCCGGACTCTCGTCAATGAGCAGTTCTTC
CDR3aa: CASTFRTLVNEQFF

j_gene: TRBJ2-5
d_gene: NA
abundance: NA
v_gene: TRBV12-5
len: 12
CDR3nt: TGTGCTAGTGGTTTGGTACGCGGGACCCAGTACTTC
CDR3aa: CASGLVRGTQYF

j_gene: TRBJ1-2
d_gene: NA
abundance: NA
v_gene: TRBV18
len: 13
CDR3nt: TGTGCCAGCTCACCATTACAGGGTGATGGCTACACCTTC
CDR3aa: CASSPLQGDGYTF

j_gene: TRBJ2-5
d_gene: NA
abundance: NA
v_gene: TRBV7-9
len: 17
CDR3nt: TGTGCCAGCAGCTCCGGATTGGGGGGTTTGGAGGGAGAGACCCAGTACTTC
CDR3aa: CASSSGLGGLEGETQYF

j_gene: TRBJ2-1
d_gene: NA
abundance: NA
v_gene: TRBV29-1
len: 15
CDR3nt: TGCAGCGTTGAAGCAGTGGACAGCCTGAACAATGAGCAGTTCTTC
CDR3aa: CSVEAVDSLNNEQFF

j_gene: TRBJ1-5
d_gene: NA
abundance: NA
v_gene: TRBV5-5
len: 12
CDR3nt: TGTGCCAGCAGCACTAGCAATCAGCCCCAGCATTTT
CDR3aa: CASSTSNQPQHF

j_gene: TRBJ1-1
d_gene: NA
abundance: NA
v_gene: TRBV18
len: 13
CDR3nt: TGTGCCAGCCACCGCGGGGGGGTCGGTGAAGCTTTCTTT
CDR3aa: CASHRGGVGEAFF

j_gene: TRBJ2-7
d_gene: NA
abundance: NA
v_gene: TRBV6-2/TRBV6-3
len: 16
CDR3nt: TGTGCCAGCAGTTACGCAATCGGACTGGATATCTACGAGCAGTACTTC
CDR3aa: CASSYAIGLDIYEQYF

j_gene: TRBJ2-2
d_gene: TRBD1
abundance: few
v_gene: TRBV12-5
len: 15
CDR3nt: TGTGCTAGTGGTCCCGACAGGGTTTCCACCGGGGAGCTGTTTTTT
CDR3aa: CASGPDRVSTGELFF

j_gene: TRBJ2-1
d_gene: TRBD2
abundance: NA
v_gene: TRBV20-1
len: 14
CDR3nt: TGCAGTGCTAGTCAGCTAGCGGGGGCAAATGAGCAGTTCTTC
CDR3aa: CSASQLAGANEQFF

j_gene: TRBJ2-2
d_gene: NA
abundance: once
v_gene: TRBV9
len: 15
CDR3nt: TGTGCCAGCAGCCCGAGGGGAGCAGAGACCGGGGAGCTGTTTTTT
CDR3aa: CASSPRGAETGELFF

j_gene: TRBJ1-4
d_gene: TRBD1
abundance: NA
v_gene: TRBV4-2
len: 16
CDR3nt: TGTGCCAGCAGTCCAGGGGACAGGGGGCGAGGCGAAAAACTGTTTTTT
CDR3aa: CASSPGDRGRGEKLFF